The 29 T cell receptor beta chains presented below share a single source sample, sequenced in a study of cytomegalovirus exposure and HLA in healthy donors. The method was immunoSEQ multiplex PCR; TCRdb's version includes in-frame clones alone and lacks a portion of them. This sample has some 59,000 clones, with around nine tenths found just once. Sample: PBMCs. Source of these receptors: a woman between 18 and 30 years old in good health and CMV-seropositive.

The CDR3 DNA follows: TGTGCCAGCAGTTTATCCGCGGGGCCCCTGGAGACCCAGTACTTC. This translates into CASSLSAGPLETQYF. V and J are TRBV27 and TRBJ2-5; D perhaps matches TRBD2 (6 bases). The CDR3 loop spans 15 amino acids. Trimming stripped 0 bases from V and 5 bases from J, with 13 bases between. In germline, CDR1 is MNHEY, CDR2 SMNVEV (reference sequence).

The CDR3: CASSFRDRVIRQYF. CDR3 sequence (DNA): TGTGCCAGCAGTTTCCGGGACAGGGTAATTCGGCAGTACTTC. This chain joins TRBV28 and TRBJ2-7; the match to TRBD1 covers 9 bases. Trimming cost V 3 bases and J 9 bases; bases outside gene matches: 9. The CDR3 covers 14 residues. The germline V gene has CDR1 MDHEN and CDR2 SYDVKM. Filled out from reference TRBV28 and TRBJ2-7, the complete variable domain reads DVKVTQSSRYLVKRTGEKVFLECVQDMDHENMFWYRQDPGLGLRLIYFSYDVKMKEKGDIPEGYSVSREKKERFSLILESASTNQTSMYLCASSFRDRVIRQYFGPGTRLTVT.

The chain employs TRBV2 and TRBJ2-5; D is perhaps TRBD2 (5 bases). V was clipped by 6 bases and J by 9 bases, with 14 bases between them. From germline, CDR1 is SNHLY and CDR2 FYNNEI. CDR3 length equals 12 residues. The CDR3 loop reads CASRRGPLAQYF. The DNA of the CDR3 is TGTGCCAGCAGAAGAGGGCCGTTGGCCCAGTACTTC. The full variable domain, in which reference TRBV2 and TRBJ2-5 provide the parts outside the CDR3, is EPEVTQTPSHQVTQMGQEVILRCVPISNHLYFYWYRQILGQKVEFLVSFYNNEISEKSEIFDDQFSVERPDGSNFTLKIRSTKLEDSAMYFCASRRGPLAQYFGPGTRLLVL.

In nucleotides, the CDR3 is TGTGCCAGCTCATATGAGGGATCGAGCAATCAGCCCCAGCATTTT. This translates into CASSYEGSSNQPQHF. The chain couples TRBV18 to TRBJ1-5, with no clear D. Germline CDR1 is KGHSH and CDR2 is LQKENI. The CDR3 is 15 amino acids. The V end lost 5 bases, the J end lost 1 base, and 12 bases lay between the germline ends.

V and J are TRBV6-6 and TRBJ1-1; a weak D match, TRBD1 (5 bases). The length of the CDR3 is 14 residues. CDR1 and CDR2 (germline): MNHNY, SVGAGI (reference sequence). Trimming shortened V by 4 bases and J by 3 bases, and 12 bases separated the two germline ends. CDR3 sequence: CASSSAGSDTEAFF. The CDR3 coding sequence is TGTGCCAGCAGTTCGGCAGGGTCGGACACTGAAGCTTTCTTT.

This clone was observed a few times. This chain links TRBV7-3 with TRBJ2-2; D unclear. Germline V gives CDR1 SGHTA, CDR2 FQGTGA. The CDR3 runs 12 residues. The ends were cut back, 4 bases at V and 2 bases at J, with 2 bases in the middle. As DNA, the CDR3 is TGTGCCAGCAGCTCTAACACCGGGGAGCTGTTTTTT. As protein: CASSSNTGELFF.

The chain has TRBV4-2 and TRBJ2-5; D is perhaps TRBD2 (7 bases). Trimming cost V 4 bases and J 0 bases, with 15 bases left between them. The germline V gene encodes CDR1 LGHNA and CDR2 YNFKEQ. The CDR3 is 16 residues long. CDR3 bases: TGTGCCAGCAGCCTCGGGGGCGGGGGCCACCAAGAGACCCAGTACTTC. Protein product: CASSLGGGGHQETQYF.

The rearrangement joins TRBV9 to TRBJ2-3; 9 bases map to TRBD2. V was clipped by 0 bases and J by 1 base; unmatched bases: 6. The CDR3 is made up of 17 amino acids. Germline-derived CDR1 and CDR2 are SGDLS and YYNGEE. The CDR3 region is CASSVAGSGGRTDTQYF. The CDR3, as DNA: TGTGCCAGCAGCGTAGCTGGTAGCGGGGGTCGCACAGATACGCAGTATTTT.

The V gene is TRBV6-5, the J gene TRBJ1-6; 7 nucleotides match TRBD1. Germline V gene data show CDR1 as MNHEY and CDR2 as SVGAGI. Losses at the gene ends were 0 bases for V and 4 bases for J; bases not matched to a gene: 3. The CDR3 length is 16 residues. The DNA for the CDR3 is TGTGCCAGCAGTTACTCGGGCAGGGGGTATAATTCACCCCTCCACTTT. Translation gives CASSYSGRGYNSPLHF.

This chain connects TRBV9 to TRBJ1-2; no definite D call. The CDR3 totals 14 residues. Germline CDR1 is SGDLS and CDR2 is YYNGEE. Trimming shortened V by 0 bases and J by 4 bases, and 10 bases separated the two germline ends. The CDR3 bases are TGTGCCAGCAGCGTAGAGAGCGTCGCCTATGGCTACACCTTC. This gives the protein CASSVESVAYGYTF.

The V and J genes are TRBV14 and TRBJ1-5, with D tentatively TRBD1 (6 bases). From germline, CDR1 is SGHDN and CDR2 FVKESK. Trimming left V 1 base short and J 2 bases short, with 18 bases between. The CDR3 totals 18 residues. The CDR3 DNA follows: TGTGCCAGCAGCCAAGTACCGCACAGGGTCGGTGGCAATCAGCCCCAGCATTTT. This gives the protein CASSQVPHRVGGNQPQHF.

This clone occurred once. The gene calls are TRBV6-5 and TRBJ1-3, with D maybe TRBD1 (6 bases). Germline V gene data show CDR1 as MNHEY and CDR2 as SVGAGI. V was trimmed by 0 bases and J by 1 base, leaving 10 bases between them. The CDR3 extends over 16 amino acids. CDR3 loop: CASSYSRQVSGNTIYF. The CDR3 bases are TGTGCCAGCAGTTACTCACGACAGGTTTCTGGAAACACCATATATTTT.

This clone was seen a handful of times. J is TRBJ1-6 and V is TRBV18, with D hard to call. CDR1 and CDR2 (germline): KGHSH, LQKENI. The CDR3 is made up of 14 amino acids. V lost 2 bases and J lost 7, with 9 bases in between. The CDR3 loop is CASSPGQVNSPLHF. In DNA, the CDR3 is TGTGCCAGCTCACCAGGCCAGGTCAATTCACCCCTCCACTTT.

The chain is built from TRBV5-1 and TRBJ2-3, with 8 nucleotides matching TRBD1. The germline CDR1 and CDR2 sequences are SGHRS and YFSETQ. V shed 4 bases and J 6 bases; nucleotides not matched to a gene: 10. This CDR3 region has 15 residues. The CDR3 loop reads CASSQDGQGHDTQYF. The CDR3 nucleotides read TGCGCCAGCAGCCAGGATGGACAGGGCCATGATACGCAGTATTTT.

This clone was counted once. V gene TRBV15 combines with J gene TRBJ1-1; D is ambiguous. The CDR3 consists of 14 residues. Per the germline V gene, CDR1 is LNHNV and CDR2 is YYDKDF (reference sequence). V was pared by 0 bases and J by 1 base, with 6 bases between. The chain's CDR3 is CATSRDTGNTEAFF. CDR3 sequence (DNA): TGTGCCACCAGCAGAGATACGGGGAACACTGAAGCTTTCTTT.

The chain links TRBV4-2 to TRBJ2-6, with D tentatively TRBD2 (5 bases). V was cut by 3 bases and J by 3 bases, with 18 bases left in between. This CDR3 contains 18 residues. The germline CDR1 and CDR2 sequences are LGHNA and YNFKEQ. CDR3 residues: CASSQGVGLIIGANVLTF. Here the CDR3 DNA reads TGTGCCAGCAGCCAGGGAGTCGGATTGATAATTGGGGCCAACGTCCTGACTTTC.

The chain uses TRBV6-4 and TRBJ2-3; 11 bases match TRBD2. Germline trimming cut 6 bases from V and 1 base from J; bases unmatched to any gene: 3. Germline V gene sequence: CDR1 MRHNA, CDR2 SNTAGT. This CDR3 contains 15 residues. CDR3 sequence: CASSKLAGGTDTQYF. The DNA for the CDR3 is TGTGCCAGCAGCAAACTAGCGGGGGGCACAGATACGCAGTATTTT.

The CDR3 region is CASSPAEATNEKLFF. In DNA, the CDR3 is TGTGCCAGCAGCCCGGCGGAGGCAACTAATGAAAAACTGTTTTTT. The chain has TRBV5-6 and TRBJ1-4; D remains unclear. The germline CDR1 and CDR2 sequences are SGHDT and YYEEEE. Deletions cut 4 bases from V and 0 bases from J, with 10 bases between. This CDR3 comprises 15 residues. The variable domain in full, with the rest retrieved from reference TRBV5-6 and TRBJ1-4, is DAGVTQSPTHLIKTRGQQVTLRCSPKSGHDTVSWYQQALGQGPQFIFQYYEEEERQRGNFPDRFSGHQFPNYSSELNVNALLLGDSALYLCASSPAEATNEKLFFGSGTQLSVL.

The chain links TRBV27 to TRBJ2-7, with D possibly being TRBD1 (5 bases). The CDR3 is 15 residues long. Trimming took 5 bases from V and 0 from J, leaving 14 bases between them. Germline values: CDR1 MNHEY, CDR2 SMNVEV (reference sequence). This chain's CDR3 is CASSMSAGNSYEQYF. In DNA, the CDR3 is TGTGCCAGCAGTATGTCCGCAGGGAACTCCTACGAGCAGTACTTC.

The chain has TRBV6-1 and TRBJ2-1; 9 nucleotides agree with TRBD2. Germline V CDR1 and CDR2: MNHNS, SASEGT. Germline trimming cut 6 bases from V and 9 bases from J; bases unmatched to any gene: 9. The CDR3 length is 14 residues. In DNA, the CDR3 is TGTGCCAGCAGCGCAAGCGGGGGGTACGGTGAGCAGTTCTTC. This encodes CASSASGGYGEQFF.

This rearrangement joins TRBV5-1 to TRBJ2-2, with TRBD1 matching over 7 bases. V gave up 2 bases and J gave up 1 base; unmatched junction bases: 5. Germline-derived CDR1 and CDR2 are SGHRS and YFSETQ. The CDR3 sequence is 16 residues long. This CDR3 is CASSFTGTENTGELFF. CDR3 DNA: TGCGCCAGCAGCTTTACCGGGACAGAGAACACCGGGGAGCTGTTTTTT.

This chain connects TRBV19 to TRBJ2-1; 12 bases line up with TRBD2. J lost 3 bases, V lost 4 bases, and 4 bases had no gene match. Per the germline V gene, CDR1 is LNHDA and CDR2 is SQIVND (reference sequence). This CDR3 is 16 amino acids long. In nucleotides, the CDR3 is TGTGCCAGTAGTAACCGACTAGCGGGAGTCTACAATGAGCAGTTCTTC. Protein sequence: CASSNRLAGVYNEQFF.

The gene calls are TRBV7-3 and TRBJ2-3; TRBD1 matches at 9 bases. The CDR3 spans 17 residues. Germline CDR1 and CDR2: SGHTA and FQGTGA. Trimming at V came to 6 bases and at J to 3 bases, leaving 13 bases not matched to a gene. This chain's CDR3 is CASSLYPGQGLTDTQYF. The CDR3 coding sequence is TGTGCCAGCAGTCTATATCCGGGACAGGGATTGACAGATACGCAGTATTTT.

The chain joins TRBV7-3 to TRBJ2-7; TRBD1 matches at 7 bases. The CDR3 is 13 amino acids. J lost 4 bases, V lost 1 base, and 1 base had no gene match. Germline V lookup: CDR1 SGHTA, CDR2 FQGTGA. CDR3 in DNA: TGTGCCAGCAGCTTAAACAGGGGTTACGAGCAGTACTTC. This gives the protein CASSLNRGYEQYF. Combining the CDR3 with reference TRBV7-3 and TRBJ2-7 gives the whole variable domain GAGVSQTPSNKVTEKGKYVELRCDPISGHTALYWYRQSLGQGPEFLIYFQGTGAADDSGLPNDRFFAVRPEGSVSTLKIQRTERGDSAVYLCASSLNRGYEQYFGPGTRLTVT.

V usage is TRBV5-6 and J usage is TRBJ1-3; a weak D match, TRBD1 (5 bases). V shed 4 bases and J shed 0 bases, with 17 bases lying between them. The V gene's germline CDR1 is SGHDT and CDR2 YYEEEE. The CDR3 consists of 17 residues. CDR3 region: CASSPLDRETSGNTIYF. The DNA for the CDR3 is TGTGCCAGCAGCCCTCTCGACAGAGAGACCTCTGGAAACACCATATATTTT.

This chain joins TRBV5-1 and TRBJ1-1; possibly TRBD1 for D (5 bases). The CDR3 is 13 amino acids. V dropped 8 bases and J dropped 4 bases, with 15 bases sitting between them. Germline V gene data show CDR1 as SGHRS and CDR2 as YFSETQ. The CDR3: CASNQGFGTEAFF. The DNA of the CDR3 is TGCGCCAGTAATCAGGGATTTGGCACTGAAGCTTTCTTT.

V gene TRBV19 combines with J gene TRBJ2-5; 10 bases map to TRBD2. Germline-derived CDR1 and CDR2 are LNHDA and SQIVND (reference sequence). Losses at the gene ends were 4 bases for V and 4 bases for J; bases not matched to a gene: 3. The CDR3 spans 14 residues. The CDR3 here is CASSTAGGPETQYF. The DNA of the CDR3 is TGTGCCAGTAGTACAGCGGGGGGGCCAGAGACCCAGTACTTC.

This sequence joins TRBV5-1 and TRBJ2-3; a possible D gene is TRBD1 (6 bases). Between the trimmed V and J ends, which lost 4 bases and 4 bases, there was a span of 13 bases. The length of the CDR3 is 14 residues. Germline assignment: CDR1 SGHRS and CDR2 YFSETQ. The CDR3 protein is CASSPQGQPDTQYF. CDR3 nucleotide sequence: TGCGCCAGCAGCCCGCAGGGGCAGCCAGATACGCAGTATTTT.

V and J are TRBV10-3 and TRBJ1-1; the match to TRBD1 covers 9 bases. This CDR3 contains 15 residues. V was pared by 6 bases and J by 1 base, with 6 bases of the junction left unmatched. Germline V gene data show CDR1 as ENHRY and CDR2 as SYGVKD. The CDR3 reads CAIRPGQGPNTEAFF. For the CDR3, the DNA is TGTGCCATCAGGCCGGGACAGGGACCGAACACTGAAGCTTTCTTT.